Listed here are 27 T cell receptor beta chains from one sample, sequenced in a study of blood T cells in healthy people across ages (dated by TCRdb to the mid-2010s). Library generation was performed with 5' RACE. TCRdb lists the instrument as Illumina HiSeq 2500. A second PCR of roughly 7 to 11 cycles was performed with a sample-barcoded 5' primer and a J-beta primer mix. TCRdb reworked the public reads: Q25 trimming with fastp, MiXCR clone assembly, productive beta chains retained. Each CDR3 protein gets just one entry, which takes the most common genes and DNA from the rows behind it. The sample table records some 860,000 distinct CDR3 sequences; about 56% of these occur just once. The ten largest make up 20% to 30% of the sample. Sequenced sample: blood. The receptor set was obtained from a man aged 40-50 years in good health.

This clonotype turned up a few times. The chain employs TRBV28 and TRBJ2-1; D not certain. The germline gives CDR1 MDHEN, CDR2 SYDVKM. V lost 5 bases and J 8 bases, leaving 10 bases between the germline ends. The CDR3 has 12 amino acids. CDR3 sequence reads: CASSVVSDEQFF. The CDR3 DNA follows: TGTGCCAGCAGTGTCGTCTCGGATGAGCAGTTCTTC.

This clonotype was seen more than once but under ten times. The DNA of the CDR3 is TGTGCCAGCAGCCCAGGGGTCGGGAATGAAAAACTGTTTTTT. This encodes CASSPGVGNEKLFF. The chain couples TRBV6-5 to TRBJ1-4; D might be TRBD1 (6 bases). CDR1 is MNHEY, CDR2 SVGAGI, per germline. The CDR3 consists of 14 residues. Trimming stripped 6 bases from V and 5 bases from J, with 13 bases between.

This clonotype was seen a few times. The gene calls are TRBV18 and TRBJ2-5, with 8 bases identical to TRBD1. The CDR3 totals 15 residues. V was clipped by 2 bases and J by 1 base; unmatched bases: 3. CDR1 and CDR2 (germline): KGHSH, LQKENI. CDR3 sequence reads: CASSPGQGSQETQYF. CDR3 sequence (DNA): TGTGCCAGCTCACCAGGACAGGGTTCCCAAGAGACCCAGTACTTC.

V usage is TRBV21-1 and J usage is TRBJ2-3; the D call of TRBD2 is as the table states it, not checked on the DNA. TRBV21-1 corresponds to a pseudogene. CDR3 length equals 16 residues. CDR3 amino acids: CASSNWERESTDTQYF. DNA of the CDR3: TGTGCCAGCAGCAACTGGGAGCGGGAGAGCACAGATACGCAGTATTTT.

In regard to this clonotype: It may be a read error: a sequence one base away is much more abundant. This chain links TRBV27 with TRBJ2-1; TRBD2 matches at 7 bases. In germline, CDR1 is MNHEY, CDR2 SMNVEV (reference sequence). The junction had 14 bases not matched to a gene; V was cut back by 4 bases and J by 8 bases. This CDR3 has 16 amino acids. The CDR3 nucleotides are TGTGCCAGCAGTTGTCCGGGAGGATATGTGGTCGATGAGCAGTTCTTC. Translating it yields CASSCPGGYVVDEQFF.

The J gene is TRBJ2-7, the V gene TRBV4-1; either TRBD1 or TRBD2 may supply D (5 bases each). The CDR3 contains 16 residues. The V gene's germline CDR1 is MGHRA and CDR2 YSYEKL. Between the trimmed V and J ends, which lost 0 bases and 2 bases, there was a span of 14 bases. The CDR3 DNA reads as TGCGCCAGCAGCCAAGATCTGGGCGTGGGGGCCTACGAGCAGTACTTC. Residues: CASSQDLGVGAYEQYF.

In its sample, this clonotype was seen a few times. The rearrangement uses TRBV7-2 and TRBJ1-2, with D perhaps TRBD1 (5 bases). The CDR3 is made up of 13 amino acids. CDR1 is SGHTA and CDR2 is FQGNSA in the germline V gene. V was trimmed by 3 bases and J by 7 bases, leaving 12 bases between them. Here the CDR3 DNA reads TGTGCCAGCAGCTTCCGGGACTTATTTGGCTACACCTTC. Its translation: CASSFRDLFGYTF.

This clonotype was detected once. The V gene is TRBV7-9, the J gene TRBJ2-4; TRBD2 agrees at 13 bases. With V trimmed by 2 bases and J by 15 bases, 1 base remained unmatched. Germline CDR1 and CDR2: SEHNR and FQNEAQ (reference sequence). The CDR3 loop spans 12 amino acids. The CDR3 nucleotides read TGTGCCAGCAGCTTAACTAGCGGGGGGGCGTACTTC. Translated: CASSLTSGGAYF.

The chain links TRBV29-1 to TRBJ2-7; 13 nucleotides agree with TRBD2. J gave up 5 bases and V 6 bases, and 10 bases lay outside the gene matches. The CDR3 is 15 residues long. The germline V gene encodes CDR1 SQVTM and CDR2 ANQGSEA. The CDR3 region is CSVRQRTSGSNEQYF. In DNA form, the CDR3 reads TGCAGCGTCCGCCAAAGGACTAGCGGGAGTAACGAGCAGTACTTC.

The genes are TRBV12-3 or TRBV12-4 and TRBJ1-1; D ambiguous. This CDR3 region has 11 residues. Deletions cut 8 bases from V and 3 bases from J, with 7 bases between. Written as DNA, the CDR3 is TGTGCCAGCGGAGAATACACTGAAGCTTTCTTT. Its protein product is CASGEYTEAFF.

A few counts support this clonotype. The chain uses TRBV4-3 and TRBJ2-7, with TRBD2 matching over 11 bases. V shed 3 bases, J shed 2 bases, and the junction held 6 bases outside the gene matches. The CDR3 sequence is 16 residues long. CDR1 and CDR2 (germline): LGHNA, YSLEER. The CDR3 DNA is TGCGCCAGCAGCCACAAACTAGCGGGAGTCGCCTACGAGCAGTACTTC. This codes for CASSHKLAGVAYEQYF.

The chain has TRBV20-1 and TRBJ1-6; TRBD1 matches at 7 bases. Germline V gene lookup returns CDR1 DFQATT and CDR2 SNEGSKA (reference sequence). J was trimmed by 11 bases and V by 0 bases; bases with no gene match: 1. CDR3 length: 12 residues. CDR3 coding DNA: TGCAGTGCTAGAGACCAGGGGGCACCCCTCCACTTT. This sequence encodes CSARDQGAPLHF.

This clonotype was detected many times. CDR3 coding DNA: TGCAGCGGCGGGACAGGGGGCAACTCCTACGAGCAGTACTTC. Its protein product is CSGGTGGNSYEQYF. This chain links TRBV29-1 with TRBJ2-7, with 12 nucleotides matching TRBD1. Germline CDR1 SQVTM, CDR2 ANQGSEA. Trimming took 7 bases from V and 0 from J; bases not matched to a gene: 4. The CDR3 consists of 14 residues.

This chain uses TRBV5-5 with TRBJ2-7; D uncertain. Germline CDR1 SGHKS, CDR2 YYEKEE (reference sequence). The CDR3 is 16 residues long. V was trimmed by 2 bases and J by 3 bases, leaving 18 bases between them. DNA of the CDR3: TGTGCCAGCAGCTTAGCCTACCCCGAGGTCTACTACGAGCAGTACTTC. Protein product: CASSLAYPEVYYEQYF.

This clonotype has only a few counts. This chain joins TRBV14 and TRBJ2-5; D is uncertain. The V gene's germline CDR1 is SGHDN and CDR2 FVKESK. This CDR3 has 15 amino acids. V dropped 4 bases and J dropped 1 base, with 13 bases sitting between them. DNA for the CDR3: TGTGCCAGCAGCCCACTGGGCGGAGCCCAAGAGACCCAGTACTTC. Amino acids: CASSPLGGAQETQYF. The full variable domain, rest sourced from reference TRBV14 and TRBJ2-5, is EAGVTQFPSHSVIEKGQTVTLRCDPISGHDNLYWYRRVMGKEIKFLLHFVKESKQDESGMPNNRFLAERTGGTYSTLKVQPAELEDSGVYFCASSPLGGAQETQYFGPGTRLLVL.

The rearrangement links TRBV28 to TRBJ2-7; D is uncertain. V was trimmed by 4 bases and J by 3 bases, leaving 16 bases between them. The germline CDR1 and CDR2 sequences are MDHEN and SYDVKM. The CDR3 has 15 amino acids. This CDR3 is CASSSGTSTYYEQYF. CDR3 sequence (DNA): TGTGCCAGCAGTTCGGGCACCTCCACCTACTACGAGCAGTACTTC.

The chain combines TRBV20-1 with TRBJ1-2, with 8 bases lining up with TRBD1. Germline lookup yields CDR1 DFQATT and CDR2 SNEGSKA (reference sequence). The J segment lost 4 bases and the V segment lost 3 bases, leaving 7 bases of the junction unmatched. The CDR3 loop spans 14 amino acids. CDR3 sequence (DNA): TGCAGTGCTAGGGACAGGGAAGATCTCTATGGCTACACCTTC. It yields the protein CSARDREDLYGYTF.

In this sample, this clonotype turned up a few times. The gene calls are TRBV20-1 and TRBJ2-5; 9 bases are shared with TRBD1. This CDR3 spans 15 amino acids. Germline loops: CDR1 DFQATT, CDR2 SNEGSKA (reference sequence). J lost 2 bases, V lost 0 bases, and 4 bases had no gene match. CDR3: CSARDRDREQETQYF. The CDR3 bases are TGCAGTGCTAGAGACCGGGACAGGGAACAAGAGACCCAGTACTTC.

The chain carries TRBV5-1 and TRBJ2-3; 7 nucleotides line up with TRBD1. Germline assignment: CDR1 SGHRS and CDR2 YFSETQ. This CDR3 is 17 amino acids long. The trim removed 2 bases at V and 3 bases at J, leaving 12 bases unmatched. The CDR3 protein is CASSFSPGQPFTDTQYF. The DNA of the CDR3 is TGCGCCAGCAGCTTCTCTCCGGGACAGCCTTTTACAGATACGCAGTATTTT.

The V call is TRBV7-2, the J call TRBJ1-5; D is ambiguous. V was pared by 4 bases and J by 7 bases, with 14 bases between. CDR1 is SGHTA and CDR2 is FQGNSA in the germline V gene. This CDR3 comprises 14 residues. The CDR3 here is CASSSLPGRQPQHF. The CDR3 region has the DNA TGTGCCAGCAGCTCATTACCTGGAAGGCAGCCCCAGCATTTT.

The chain is built from TRBV28 and TRBJ2-2; 14 bases align to TRBD2. CDR3 length equals 18 residues. The germline gives CDR1 MDHEN, CDR2 SYDVKM. Trimming cost V 6 bases and J 5 bases; bases outside gene matches: 11. The CDR3 reads CASRSPGTSGGSTGELFF. CDR3 bases: TGTGCCAGCAGAAGCCCTGGGACTAGCGGGGGTAGTACCGGGGAGCTGTTTTTT.

This clonotype was detected only once. The CDR3: CASSEPGQGLSTF. Written as DNA, the CDR3 is TGTGCCAGCAGTGAACCGGGACAAGGCCTCTCCACCTTC. This chain connects TRBV25-1 to TRBJ1-2; maybe TRBD1 (6 bases). V shed 2 bases and J shed 13 bases, with 17 bases lying between them. The CDR3 is made up of 13 amino acids. Per the germline V gene, CDR1 is MGHDK and CDR2 is SYGVNS.

V usage is TRBV29-1 and J usage is TRBJ1-2; a weak D match, TRBD1 (6 bases). Trimming removed 3 bases from V and 2 bases from J, with 7 bases in between. The CDR3 covers 12 residues. In germline, CDR1 is SQVTM, CDR2 ANQGSEA. CDR3 sequence: CSVDRGNYGYTF. The CDR3 DNA sequence: TGCAGCGTTGACAGGGGAAACTATGGCTACACCTTC. Together with reference TRBV29-1 and TRBJ1-2, the CDR3 gives the full variable domain: SAVISQKPSRDICQRGTSLTIQCQVDSQVTMMFWYRQQPGQSLTLIATANQGSEATYESGFVIDKFPISRPNLTFSTLTVSNMSPEDSSIYLCSVDRGNYGYTFGSGTRLTVV.

V and J are TRBV28 and TRBJ2-1; D unclear. The CDR3 consists of 12 residues. CDR1 and CDR2 from the germline V gene are MDHEN and SYDVKM. V was trimmed by 3 bases and J by 9 bases, leaving 9 bases between them. Here the CDR3 reads CASSFRVGEQFF. In DNA form, the CDR3 reads TGTGCCAGCAGTTTCCGCGTTGGTGAGCAGTTCTTC.

The gene calls are TRBV7-9 and TRBJ2-6; tentative D call: TRBD1 (5 bases). Germline V CDR1 and CDR2: SEHNR, FQNEAQ (reference sequence). Trimming shortened V by 4 bases and J by 8 bases, and 12 bases separated the two germline ends. This CDR3 is built from 14 residues. For the CDR3, the DNA is TGTGCCAGCAGCTCAGGGTCTAGATCCAACGTCCTGACTTTC. Translating gives CASSSGSRSNVLTF.

V usage is TRBV7-9 and J usage is TRBJ1-1, with a tentative D call TRBD1 (5 bases). CDR3 length: 13 residues. The germline gives CDR1 SEHNR, CDR2 FQNEAQ (reference sequence). V shed 6 bases and J shed 0 bases, with 8 bases lying between them. The CDR3 DNA reads TGTGCCAGCAGGGGGGGTATGAACACTGAAGCTTTCTTT. It translates to CASRGGMNTEAFF.

This clonotype was picked up one time. This chain connects TRBV5-1 to TRBJ1-4, with a possible D match to TRBD1 (6 bases). Germline V lookup: CDR1 SGHRS, CDR2 YFSETQ. V was cut by 5 bases and J by 4 bases, with 12 bases left in between. This CDR3 region has 14 residues. The CDR3 protein is CASSFDRSNEKLFF. Written as DNA, the CDR3 is TGCGCCAGCAGTTTCGACAGGAGTAATGAAAAACTGTTTTTT.